The source of this T cell receptor beta chain is a study of Ad26.COV2.S vaccination and SARS-CoV-2 variants. Study information: Intramuscular Ad26.COV2.S doses were given once or twice, 56 days apart.

Study-wide results and limits: Spike-specific TCR breadth in vaccine recipients exceeded that seen in placebo recipients.

This CDR3 has 21 residues. Germline loops: CDR1 LGHDT, CDR2 YNNKEL (reference sequence). J gave up 0 bases and V 2 bases, and 16 bases lay outside the gene matches. Documented treatment: roughly 18 received Ad26.COV2.S at low or high dose, single or two shots; about 5 received placebo; per-sample allocation not given. All samples were drawn on day 63, counting from the first vaccine or placebo injection. A Boston adult aged 18-55 years was the donor. Immunization relied on an Ad26 vector, which expressed Wuhan-strain SARS-CoV-2 spike. Notes on this clone: Its cognate antigen is unknown.

Produced via immunoSEQ multiplex PCR; TCRdb's table is partial and in-frame only. In the table there are more than 400,000 clones, about 90% of which are singletons. Specimen: peripheral blood, collected in a trial of Ad26.COV2.S vaccine versus placebo. The source is a person between 18 and 65 years old who received the Ad26.COV2.S COVID-19 vaccine or a placebo. The rearrangement links TRBV3-1 (or the pseudogene TRBV3-2) to TRBJ1-1; 12 nucleotides line up with TRBD1. CDR3 bases: TGTGCCAGCAGCCAATTTAATCCCGGGACAGGGGGCGGGAACATGAACACTGAAGCTTTCTTT. This translates into CASSQFNPGTGGGNMNTEAFF.